The 32 T cell receptor beta chains in this list originate from one sample, sequenced in a study of shared clonotypes between healthy human individuals. Naive-designated CD8 cells lacked CD45RO, were positively enriched for CCR7, and omitted terminally differentiated effector memory CD45RA+ cells. Using immunoSEQ multiplex PCR, the repertoire was profiled, and TCRdb retains in-frame clones only, with some absent. The sample records millions of clones, about 93% being singletons. The sample comprised naive CD8+ T cells from PBMCs. The receptors were gathered from a young man in good health. Some clones in this sample may be carry-over from other donors' samples.

The chain is built from TRBV4-1 and TRBJ1-6; D is possibly TRBD1 (6 bases). The V end was cut by 1 base, the J end by 8 bases, with 12 bases between. Germline V gene lookup returns CDR1 MGHRA and CDR2 YSYEKL. The CDR3 is 15 residues long. The chain's CDR3 is CASSQVRGLDSPLHF. The CDR3, as DNA: TGCGCCAGCAGCCAAGTTCGGGGGCTAGATTCACCCCTCCACTTT.

The rearrangement joins TRBV28 to TRBJ2-7; 11 bases map to TRBD1. Germline values: CDR1 MDHEN, CDR2 SYDVKM. V lost 5 bases to trimming and J lost 6 bases; unmatched junction nucleotides: 15. CDR3 size: 17 residues. The CDR3, as DNA: TGTGCCAGCAGTCAACCCAGCATCGGACAGGGGGCTTTCGAGCAGTACTTC. Residues: CASSQPSIGQGAFEQYF.

The chain has TRBV4-1 and TRBJ2-7; TRBD2 aligns across 8 bases. The CDR3 is made up of 15 amino acids. Unmatched junction bases numbered 5, after V lost 0 bases and J lost 4 bases. Germline V gene sequence: CDR1 MGHRA, CDR2 YSYEKL. In DNA form, the CDR3 reads TGCGCCAGCAGCCAAGATGTAGCGGGAACGTACGAGCAGTACTTC. This translates into CASSQDVAGTYEQYF.

This chain links TRBV7-9 with TRBJ2-7, with TRBD2 matching 8 bases. The CDR3 loop spans 14 amino acids. Looked up from germline, CDR1 is SEHNR and CDR2 is FQNEAQ (reference sequence). V was clipped by 3 bases and J by 6 bases; unmatched bases: 7. CDR3 DNA sequence: TGTGCCAGCAGCTTTTCCCAACTAGCGGCCGAGCAGTACTTC. Translating it yields CASSFSQLAAEQYF.

The rearrangement uses TRBV6-6 and TRBJ2-1; the D is unclear. Looked up from germline, CDR1 is MNHNY and CDR2 is SVGAGI (reference sequence). V dropped 7 bases and J dropped 0 bases, with 16 bases sitting between them. This CDR3 is built from 16 residues. CDR3 in amino acids: CASTLWAPSSYNEQFF. The CDR3 DNA reads TGTGCCAGCACCTTGTGGGCGCCCAGCTCCTACAATGAGCAGTTCTTC.

J is TRBJ2-4 and V is TRBV7-9; 10 nucleotides align to TRBD1. Trimming removed 6 bases from V and 8 bases from J; junction bases left unmatched: 13. CDR3 length: 16 residues. Per germline, CDR1 SEHNR and CDR2 FQNEAQ (reference sequence). Here the CDR3 DNA reads TGTGCCAGCAGTCCCCCGGACAGGGGGTATTTAGACATTCAGTACTTC. This gives the protein CASSPPDRGYLDIQYF.

The rearrangement links TRBV9 to TRBJ2-5, with D perhaps TRBD2 (6 bases). With 5 bases removed from V and 0 bases from J, the gap between germline ends came to 14 bases. Germline V gene sequence: CDR1 SGDLS, CDR2 YYNGEE. CDR3 length equals 15 residues. The CDR3 bases are TGTGCCAGCAGTCCGTCGGGCGGGAACCAAGAGACCCAGTACTTC. Translation gives CASSPSGGNQETQYF. Full variable domain (remainder filled in from reference TRBV9 and TRBJ2-5): DSGVTQTPKHLITATGQRVTLRCSPRSGDLSVYWYQQSLDQGLQFLIQYYNGEERAKGNILERFSAQQFPDLHSELNLSSLELGDSALYFCASSPSGGNQETQYFGPGTRLLVL.

The chain joins TRBV28 to TRBJ2-7; D ambiguous. V was trimmed by 4 bases and J by 1 base, leaving 11 bases between them. The germline gives CDR1 MDHEN, CDR2 SYDVKM. The length of the CDR3 is 14 residues. CDR3 in amino acids: CASSSRFGSYEQYF. CDR3 coding DNA: TGTGCCAGCAGTTCAAGGTTCGGGTCCTACGAGCAGTACTTC.

This clone has only one observation. This sequence joins TRBV9 and TRBJ2-6; D is uncertain. This CDR3 is built from 13 residues. CDR1 SGDLS and CDR2 YYNGEE come from the germline V gene. Trimming left V 0 bases short and J 7 bases short, with 5 bases between. The CDR3 loop is CASSVGFANVLTF. In DNA form, the CDR3 reads TGTGCCAGCAGCGTAGGTTTCGCCAACGTCCTGACTTTC.

This clone was observed a single time. The chain recombines TRBV5-1 with TRBJ1-1, with D tentatively TRBD1 (5 bases). The CDR3 spans 17 residues. Deletions cut 0 bases from V and 7 bases from J, with 22 bases between. From germline, CDR1 is SGHRS and CDR2 YFSETQ. CDR3 amino acids: CASSLEPPVTAEREAFF. In DNA form, the CDR3 reads TGCGCCAGCAGCTTGGAACCGCCAGTGACAGCTGAACGTGAAGCTTTCTTT.

The chain carries TRBV13 and TRBJ2-5, with 10 bases identical to TRBD2. V lost 5 bases, J lost 3 bases, and 6 bases stayed unmatched. The V gene's germline CDR1 is PRHDT and CDR2 FYEKMQ (reference sequence). This CDR3 has 15 residues. Here the CDR3 DNA reads TGTGCCAGCAGCCCAGCGGGAGGGCCCAAAGAGACCCAGTACTTC. Protein product: CASSPAGGPKETQYF.

The chain links TRBV27 to TRBJ2-2; the D is unclear. The CDR3 loop spans 11 amino acids. Germline loops: CDR1 MNHEY, CDR2 SMNVEV (reference sequence). The V end was cut by 3 bases, the J end by 7 bases, with 3 bases between. The CDR3 bases are TGTGCCAGCAGTTTCGACGGGGAGCTGTTTTTT. Encoded protein: CASSFDGELFF.

The V gene is TRBV30, the J gene TRBJ2-5; TRBD1 agrees at 9 bases. Germline lookup yields CDR1 GTSNPN and CDR2 SVGIG (reference sequence). The junction had 8 bases not matched to a gene; V was cut back by 8 bases and J by 1 base. This CDR3 is built from 14 residues. CDR3 residues: CATSPGQGQETQYF. CDR3 in DNA: TGTGCCACCTCTCCGGGACAGGGCCAAGAGACCCAGTACTTC.

This chain joins TRBV4-3 and TRBJ2-3; D gene unclear. Germline lookup yields CDR1 LGHNA and CDR2 YSLEER. V was clipped by 2 bases and J by 3 bases, with 6 bases between them. CDR3 size: 13 residues. CDR3 amino acids: CASSQKLTDTQYF. The CDR3 nucleotides read TGCGCCAGCAGCCAAAAGTTAACAGATACGCAGTATTTT.

The rearrangement links TRBV10-2 to TRBJ1-1, with D possibly being TRBD1 (5 bases). The V end lost 4 bases, the J end lost 11 bases, and 11 bases lay between the germline ends. The germline gives CDR1 WSHSY, CDR2 SAAADI. The CDR3 spans 11 residues. CDR3 residues: CASSGGVGAFF. Here the CDR3 DNA reads TGCGCCAGCAGTGGGGGGGTCGGCGCTTTCTTT.

The chain carries TRBV27 and TRBJ1-1; D possibly corresponds to TRBD1 (5 bases). Germline assignment: CDR1 MNHEY and CDR2 SMNVEV (reference sequence). Trimming removed 0 bases at V and 0 bases at J, with 11 bases between. The CDR3 loop spans 16 amino acids. The CDR3 region is CASSLSGPDLNTEAFF. In DNA form, the CDR3 reads TGTGCCAGCAGTTTATCGGGACCAGATTTGAACACTGAAGCTTTCTTT.

As to this clone: This sample includes further DNA sequences coding for the same CDR3. The chain recombines TRBV13 with TRBJ2-7; the D gene is possibly TRBD2 (6 bases). V gave up 6 bases and J gave up 3 bases, with 12 bases separating them. The CDR3 is 13 residues long. CDR1 PRHDT and CDR2 FYEKMQ come from the germline V gene (reference sequence). DNA for the CDR3: TGTGCCAGCAGTTTGGGACTGGGCTACGAGCAGTACTTC. It translates to CASSLGLGYEQYF.

This clone was picked up one time. The chain links TRBV6-5 to TRBJ2-7, with a weak D call TRBD2 (5 bases). V lost 0 bases and J lost 6, with 15 bases in between. The CDR3 covers 15 residues. CDR1 and CDR2 from the germline V gene are MNHEY and SVGAGI. The CDR3 nucleotides are TGTGCCAGCAGTTACTCGAGTCTGGACTCGAGCGAGCAGTACTTC. This sequence encodes CASSYSSLDSSEQYF.

V gene TRBV27 combines with J gene TRBJ1-5, with a weak D call TRBD1 (5 bases). The CDR3 contains 13 residues. V was cut by 0 bases and J by 8 bases, with 8 bases left in between. CDR1 is MNHEY, CDR2 SMNVEV, per germline (reference sequence). As DNA, the CDR3 is TGTGCCAGCAGTTTATCTCAGGGAAAGCCCCAGCATTTT. Its translation: CASSLSQGKPQHF.

This clone was detected only once. The rearrangement joins TRBV11-2 to TRBJ2-2; 9 nucleotides match TRBD1. The germline gives CDR1 SGHAT, CDR2 FQNNGV. The CDR3 spans 16 residues. V lost 5 bases and J lost 3; bases outside the gene matches: 7. CDR3 DNA: TGTGCCAGCAGCCCAAGGACAGGGGCCGACACCGGGGAGCTGTTTTTT. Encoded protein: CASSPRTGADTGELFF. The whole variable domain, filled in from reference TRBV11-2 and TRBJ2-2, reads EAGVAQSPRYKIIEKRQSVAFWCNPISGHATLYWYQQILGQGPKLLIQFQNNGVVDDSQLPKDRFSAERLKGVDSTLKIQPAKLEDSAVYLCASSPRTGADTGELFFGEGSRLTVL.

The chain employs TRBV7-2 and TRBJ2-2, with D perhaps matching TRBD2 (6 bases). Germline CDR1 SGHTA, CDR2 FQGNSA. CDR3 size: 19 residues. V was trimmed by 5 bases and J by 0 bases, leaving 22 bases between them. The CDR3 reads CASSQGDWPPRSNTGELFF. The CDR3 bases are TGTGCCAGCAGCCAAGGGGACTGGCCGCCCCGATCGAACACCGGGGAGCTGTTTTTT.

This sequence joins TRBV7-3 and TRBJ1-1; D ambiguous. Germline V gene sequence: CDR1 SGHTA, CDR2 FQGTGA. The V gene lost 5 bases and the J gene lost 3 bases, with 10 bases spanning the gap. The CDR3 covers 13 residues. As DNA, the CDR3 is TGTGCCAGCAGCACCCGGGTGGACACTGAAGCTTTCTTT. Translated, it gives CASSTRVDTEAFF.

V and J are TRBV29-1 and TRBJ2-7, with 8 bases fitting TRBD2. This CDR3 has 14 residues. V shed 4 bases and J 3 bases; nucleotides not matched to a gene: 8. CDR1 is SQVTM, CDR2 ANQGSEA, per germline. The CDR3 region is CSVVMRGRNYEQYF. CDR3 DNA: TGCAGCGTTGTCATGCGCGGGAGGAACTACGAGCAGTACTTC.

A word on this clone: The identical CDR3 is also encoded by other nucleotide sequences in the sample. The V call is TRBV5-6, the J call TRBJ2-1, with D possibly TRBD1 on 6 matching bases. Per germline, CDR1 SGHDT and CDR2 YYEEEE. V was trimmed by 4 bases and J by 0 bases, leaving 8 bases between them. This CDR3 contains 14 residues. The CDR3, as DNA: TGTGCCAGCAGCCTAGGGGGCTCCTACAATGAGCAGTTCTTC. It codes for CASSLGGSYNEQFF. The variable domain in full, completed from reference TRBV5-6 and TRBJ2-1, reads DAGVTQSPTHLIKTRGQQVTLRCSPKSGHDTVSWYQQALGQGPQFIFQYYEEEERQRGNFPDRFSGHQFPNYSSELNVNALLLGDSALYLCASSLGGSYNEQFFGPGTRLTVL.

The chain combines TRBV21-1 with TRBJ2-7. TRBV21-1 is termed a pseudogene. The CDR3 is 19 residues long. This CDR3 is CASSKKSLRGARSSYEQYF. The CDR3 DNA reads as TGTGCCAGCAGCAAAAAAAGTCTGAGGGGGGCACGGAGCTCCTACGAGCAGTACTTC.

The V and J genes are TRBV9 and TRBJ2-6, with unresolved D. Germline V gene data show CDR1 as SGDLS and CDR2 as YYNGEE. V was cut by 0 bases and J by 2 bases, with 15 bases left in between. The CDR3 consists of 18 residues. The CDR3 spells CASSVERDGSTGANVLTF. Here the CDR3 DNA reads TGTGCCAGCAGCGTAGAGAGAGACGGCAGCACTGGGGCCAACGTCCTGACTTTC.

The chain combines TRBV27 with TRBJ2-2, with D perhaps matching TRBD2 (5 bases). Germline CDR1 is MNHEY and CDR2 is SMNVEV (reference sequence). CDR3 length: 17 amino acids. Between the trimmed V and J ends, which lost 6 bases and 0 bases, there was a span of 17 bases. CDR3 sequence: CASSLYWRASNTGELFF. The CDR3 bases are TGTGCCAGCAGCCTCTATTGGCGGGCCTCGAACACCGGGGAGCTGTTTTTT.

The V and J genes are TRBV9 and TRBJ2-7; D remains unclear. Germline V gene lookup returns CDR1 SGDLS and CDR2 YYNGEE. V lost 0 bases, J lost 7 bases, and 11 bases lay in between. This CDR3 comprises 13 residues. This CDR3 is CASSVGDDIEQYF. The CDR3 nucleotides read TGTGCCAGCAGCGTAGGGGATGATATTGAGCAGTACTTC. The variable domain in full, with the rest retrieved from reference TRBV9 and TRBJ2-7, is DSGVTQTPKHLITATGQRVTLRCSPRSGDLSVYWYQQSLDQGLQFLIQYYNGEERAKGNILERFSAQQFPDLHSELNLSSLELGDSALYFCASSVGDDIEQYFGPGTRLTVT.

This clone appeared once. The chain has TRBV6-5 and TRBJ2-7; tentative D call: TRBD2 (7 bases). Trimming shortened V by 0 bases and J by 6 bases, and 12 bases separated the two germline ends. Germline V CDR1 and CDR2: MNHEY, SVGAGI. The CDR3 has 14 amino acids. The DNA of the CDR3 is TGTGCCAGCAGTTACTCGGGGGGGGGCAGCGAGCAGTACTTC. It encodes CASSYSGGGSEQYF.

The chain carries TRBV6-1 and TRBJ2-1; D is possibly TRBD2 (6 bases). Germline V lookup: CDR1 MNHNS, CDR2 SASEGT. CDR3 length: 13 amino acids. V lost 9 bases, J lost 2 bases, and 11 bases lay in between. The CDR3 sequence is CASSGGAYNEQFF. DNA of the CDR3: TGTGCCAGTAGCGGAGGGGCCTACAATGAGCAGTTCTTC.

The V gene is TRBV9, the J gene TRBJ2-2; D unresolved. Germline assignment: CDR1 SGDLS and CDR2 YYNGEE. V lost 0 bases and J lost 4, with 13 bases in between. This CDR3 is 16 amino acids long. CDR3 residues: CASSVVLNLGTGELFF. The CDR3 DNA reads TGTGCCAGCAGCGTAGTCCTGAACCTGGGCACCGGGGAGCTGTTTTTT.

The chain couples TRBV6-1 to TRBJ1-5; 7 nucleotides agree with TRBD1. Germline CDR1 is MNHNS and CDR2 is SASEGT. The CDR3 is 15 amino acids. Trimming cost V 3 bases and J 6 bases; bases outside gene matches: 8. The DNA for the CDR3 is TGTGCCAGCAGTGAGAGGGGGCCCCGGGGTCAGCCCCAGCATTTT. The encoded protein is CASSERGPRGQPQHF.